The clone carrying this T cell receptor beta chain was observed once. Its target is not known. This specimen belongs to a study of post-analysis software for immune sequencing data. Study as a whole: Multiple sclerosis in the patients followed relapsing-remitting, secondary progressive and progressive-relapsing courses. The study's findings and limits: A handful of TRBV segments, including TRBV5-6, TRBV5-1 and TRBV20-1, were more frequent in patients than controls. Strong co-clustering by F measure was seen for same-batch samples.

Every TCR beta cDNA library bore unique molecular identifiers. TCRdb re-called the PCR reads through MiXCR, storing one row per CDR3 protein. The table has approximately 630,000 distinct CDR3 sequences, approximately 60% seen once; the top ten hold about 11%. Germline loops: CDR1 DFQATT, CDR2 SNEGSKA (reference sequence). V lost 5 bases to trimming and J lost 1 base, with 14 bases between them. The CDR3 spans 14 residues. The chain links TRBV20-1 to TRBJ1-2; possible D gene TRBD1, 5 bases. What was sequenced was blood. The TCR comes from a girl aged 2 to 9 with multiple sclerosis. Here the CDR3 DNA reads TGCAGTGCTTGGGACCAGGGATTTAACTATGGCTACACCTTC. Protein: CSAWDQGFNYGYTF.